Listed below are T cell receptor beta chains from one sample, sequenced in a study of T-cell reconstitution after alpha-beta-depleted transplantation in children. From the PCR reads, TCRdb called clonotypes with MiXCR, one entry per CDR3 protein. The repertoire holds around 400,000 distinct CDR3 sequences, with roughly 20% as singletons. The source was PBMCs from the stem cell graft donor, collected from the stem cell graft. All receptors come from a human donor who donated a stem cell graft to a child with acute myeloid leukemia. CDR3s include the opening cysteine and the closing phenylalanine or tryptophan. The order of the fields is CDR3 protein, CDR3 DNA, CDR3 length, J gene, V gene, D gene, clone size. D genes are given only for firm matches. The size field is filled for only some rows; it gives once, few, many or a size class.

cdr3_aa: CASSDPGKWSTIYF
cdr3_nt: TGTGCCAGCAGTGATCCGGGGAAGTGGAGCACCATATATTTT
cdr3_length: 14
j_call: TRBJ1-3
v_call: TRBV25-1
d_call: .
clone_size: few

cdr3_aa: CSVDLGRADEQFF
cdr3_nt: TGCAGCGTTGACTTAGGGAGGGCTGATGAGCAGTTCTTC
cdr3_length: 13
j_call: TRBJ2-1
v_call: TRBV29-1
d_call: TRBD2
clone_size: many

cdr3_aa: CASSAGTSGSDEQFF
cdr3_nt: TGTGCCAGCAGCGCCGGGACTAGCGGGAGCGATGAGCAGTTCTTC
cdr3_length: 15
j_call: TRBJ2-1
v_call: TRBV4-2
d_call: TRBD2
clone_size: .

cdr3_aa: CSARSHQTYEQYF
cdr3_nt: TGCAGTGCTAGATCCCACCAGACGTACGAGCAGTACTTC
cdr3_length: 13
j_call: TRBJ2-7
v_call: TRBV20-1
d_call: .
clone_size: .

cdr3_aa: CASSRSTGTGDSNYGYTF
cdr3_nt: TGTGCCAGCAGTAGGTCAACCGGGACAGGAGATTCTAACTATGGCTACACCTTC
cdr3_length: 18
j_call: TRBJ1-2
v_call: TRBV25-1
d_call: TRBD1
clone_size: few

cdr3_aa: CSAGRLAGDVADTQYF
cdr3_nt: TGCAGTGCAGGTCGGCTAGCGGGAGACGTTGCAGATACGCAGTATTTT
cdr3_length: 16
j_call: TRBJ2-3
v_call: TRBV20-1
d_call: TRBD2
clone_size: .

cdr3_aa: CASSSASGGNEAFF
cdr3_nt: TGTGCCAGCAGTTCCGCATCAGGGGGAAATGAAGCTTTCTTT
cdr3_length: 14
j_call: TRBJ1-1
v_call: TRBV12-3/TRBV12-4
d_call: TRBD1
clone_size: few

cdr3_aa: CASSPRTSGQETQYF
cdr3_nt: TGTGCCAGCAGCCCCAGGACTAGTGGGCAAGAGACCCAGTACTTC
cdr3_length: 15
j_call: TRBJ2-5
v_call: TRBV7-3
d_call: TRBD2
clone_size: few

cdr3_aa: CASSPINQPQHF
cdr3_nt: TGTGCCAGCAGTCCCATCAATCAGCCCCAGCATTTT
cdr3_length: 12
j_call: TRBJ1-5
v_call: TRBV12-3/TRBV12-4
d_call: .
clone_size: .

cdr3_aa: CASSWRLAGLNNEQFF
cdr3_nt: TGCGCCAGCAGCTGGCGACTAGCGGGATTGAACAATGAGCAGTTCTTC
cdr3_length: 16
j_call: TRBJ2-1
v_call: TRBV5-1
d_call: TRBD2
clone_size: .

cdr3_aa: CASDSGDSSYNEQFF
cdr3_nt: TGTGCCAGCGATTCCGGGGATAGCTCCTACAATGAGCAGTTCTTC
cdr3_length: 15
j_call: TRBJ2-1
v_call: TRBV7-2
d_call: .
clone_size: few

cdr3_aa: CSVGGGTEAFF
cdr3_nt: TGCAGCGTTGGGGGGGGTACTGAAGCTTTCTTT
cdr3_length: 11
j_call: TRBJ1-1
v_call: TRBV29-1
d_call: .
clone_size: many

cdr3_aa: CASSPLSNEQFF
cdr3_nt: TGTGCCAGCAGCCCTCTTTCCAATGAGCAGTTCTTC
cdr3_length: 12
j_call: TRBJ2-1
v_call: TRBV12-3/TRBV12-4
d_call: .
clone_size: few

cdr3_aa: CASSLQGVLQETQYF
cdr3_nt: TGTGCCAGCAGTTTGCAGGGGGTCCTCCAAGAGACCCAGTACTTC
cdr3_length: 15
j_call: TRBJ2-5
v_call: TRBV12-3/TRBV12-4
d_call: TRBD1
clone_size: .

cdr3_aa: CSLRDYNEQFF
cdr3_nt: TGCAGCCTGAGGGACTACAATGAGCAGTTCTTC
cdr3_length: 11
j_call: TRBJ2-1
v_call: TRBV20-1
d_call: .
clone_size: many

cdr3_aa: CASSNSNQETQYF
cdr3_nt: TGTGCCAGCAGTAACAGCAATCAAGAGACCCAGTACTTC
cdr3_length: 13
j_call: TRBJ2-5
v_call: TRBV12-3/TRBV12-4
d_call: .
clone_size: many

cdr3_aa: CSARRLTHSYEQYF
cdr3_nt: TGCAGTGCTAGGAGGCTAACCCACTCCTACGAGCAGTACTTC
cdr3_length: 14
j_call: TRBJ2-7
v_call: TRBV20-1
d_call: .
clone_size: many

cdr3_aa: CSARSGTSGYNEQFF
cdr3_nt: TGCAGTGCTAGATCCGGGACTAGCGGATACAATGAGCAGTTCTTC
cdr3_length: 15
j_call: TRBJ2-1
v_call: TRBV20-1
d_call: TRBD2
clone_size: few

cdr3_aa: CASSLAALEKLFF
cdr3_nt: TGTGCCAGCAGCTTAGCGGCCCTCGAAAAACTGTTTTTT
cdr3_length: 13
j_call: TRBJ1-4
v_call: TRBV7-8
d_call: .
clone_size: .

cdr3_aa: CASSLTTGTYEQYF
cdr3_nt: TGTGCCAGCAGCTTAACGACAGGGACCTACGAGCAGTACTTC
cdr3_length: 14
j_call: TRBJ2-7
v_call: TRBV7-9
d_call: TRBD1
clone_size: .

cdr3_aa: CASSLRQDWRTEAFF
cdr3_nt: TGCGCCAGCAGCTTAAGACAGGATTGGCGAACTGAAGCTTTCTTT
cdr3_length: 15
j_call: TRBJ1-1
v_call: TRBV5-1
d_call: .
clone_size: .

cdr3_aa: CSARENTEAFF
cdr3_nt: TGCAGTGCTAGAGAGAACACTGAAGCTTTCTTT
cdr3_length: 11
j_call: TRBJ1-1
v_call: TRBV20-1
d_call: .
clone_size: many

cdr3_aa: CATSWGNYGYTF
cdr3_nt: TGTGCCACCTCTTGGGGCAACTATGGCTACACCTTC
cdr3_length: 12
j_call: TRBJ1-2
v_call: TRBV6-5
d_call: .
clone_size: many

cdr3_aa: CASSLQGEPSPGEAFF
cdr3_nt: TGCGCCAGCAGCTTACAGGGCGAGCCTTCCCCTGGAGAAGCTTTCTTT
cdr3_length: 16
j_call: TRBJ1-1
v_call: TRBV5-1
d_call: .
clone_size: .

cdr3_aa: CASSLELAGGNEQFF
cdr3_nt: TGTGCCAGCAGCTTGGAGCTAGCGGGAGGTAATGAGCAGTTCTTC
cdr3_length: 15
j_call: TRBJ2-1
v_call: TRBV5-4
d_call: TRBD2
clone_size: few

cdr3_aa: CAISVKGAETGELFF
cdr3_nt: TGTGCCATCAGTGTTAAGGGGGCGGAGACCGGGGAGCTGTTTTTT
cdr3_length: 15
j_call: TRBJ2-2
v_call: TRBV10-3
d_call: TRBD1
clone_size: .

cdr3_aa: CASSLAGSSGNTIYF
cdr3_nt: TGTGCCAGCAGCTTAGCCGGCAGCTCTGGAAACACCATATATTTT
cdr3_length: 15
j_call: TRBJ1-3
v_call: TRBV7-9
d_call: .
clone_size: .

cdr3_aa: CASSLEGGVGADTQYF
cdr3_nt: TGTGCCAGCAGCTTAGAAGGGGGAGTGGGTGCAGATACGCAGTATTTT
cdr3_length: 16
j_call: TRBJ2-3
v_call: TRBV7-7
d_call: .
clone_size: .

cdr3_aa: CSVTSSGKLRQFF
cdr3_nt: TGCAGCGTTACGTCTAGCGGTAAATTACGGCAGTTCTTC
cdr3_length: 13
j_call: TRBJ2-1
v_call: TRBV29-1
d_call: TRBD2
clone_size: many

cdr3_aa: CASSLAGQEGEKLFF
cdr3_nt: TGTGCCAGCAGCTTAGCGGGACAGGAGGGTGAAAAACTGTTTTTT
cdr3_length: 15
j_call: TRBJ1-4
v_call: TRBV7-2
d_call: TRBD1
clone_size: .